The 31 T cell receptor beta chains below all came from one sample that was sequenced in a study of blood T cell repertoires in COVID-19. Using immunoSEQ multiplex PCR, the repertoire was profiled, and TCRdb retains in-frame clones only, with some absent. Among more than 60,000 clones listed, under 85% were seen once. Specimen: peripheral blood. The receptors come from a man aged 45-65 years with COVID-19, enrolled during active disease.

This CDR3 reads CASSPTPRGGYQETQYF. CDR3 bases: TGTGCCAGCTCACCAACTCCCCGCGGGGGGTACCAAGAGACCCAGTACTTC. V gene TRBV18 combines with J gene TRBJ2-5; 8 nucleotides agree with TRBD2. The germline V gene has CDR1 KGHSH and CDR2 LQKENI. V was pared by 2 bases and J by 0 bases, with 8 bases of the junction left unmatched. This CDR3 comprises 17 residues. The entire variable domain, with the rest obtained from reference TRBV18 and TRBJ2-5, is as follows: NAGVMQNPRHLVRRRGQEARLRCSPMKGHSHVYWYRQLPEEGLKFMVYLQKENIIDESGMPKERFSAEFPKEGPSILRIQQVVRGDSAAYFCASSPTPRGGYQETQYFGPGTRLLVL.

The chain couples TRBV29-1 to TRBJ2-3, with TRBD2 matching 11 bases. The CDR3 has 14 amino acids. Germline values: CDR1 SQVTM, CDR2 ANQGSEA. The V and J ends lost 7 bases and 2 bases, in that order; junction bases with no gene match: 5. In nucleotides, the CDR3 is TGCAGCGCTACTAGCGGGGGCCTCACAGATACGCAGTATTTT. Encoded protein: CSATSGGLTDTQYF.

DNA of the CDR3: TGTGCCAGCAGTGATCGCCGGAGCTCCTATAATTCACCCCTCCACTTT. This sequence encodes CASSDRRSSYNSPLHF. This chain uses TRBV2 with TRBJ1-6; D is unclear. The CDR3 spans 16 residues. CDR1 is SNHLY, CDR2 FYNNEI, per germline. V gave up 3 bases and J gave up 0 bases, with 9 bases separating them.

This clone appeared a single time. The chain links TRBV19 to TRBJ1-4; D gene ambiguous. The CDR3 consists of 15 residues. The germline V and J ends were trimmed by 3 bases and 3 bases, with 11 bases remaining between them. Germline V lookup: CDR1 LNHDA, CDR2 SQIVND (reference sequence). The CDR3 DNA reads TGTGCCAGTAGTATTTCAGTCACCTCTAATGAAAAACTGTTTTTT. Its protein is CASSISVTSNEKLFF.

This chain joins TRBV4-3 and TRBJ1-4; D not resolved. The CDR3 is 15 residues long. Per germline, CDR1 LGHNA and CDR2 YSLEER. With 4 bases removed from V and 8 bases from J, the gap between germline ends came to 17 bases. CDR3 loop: CASSRTWGGGEKLFF. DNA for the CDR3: TGCGCCAGCAGCCGCACGTGGGGAGGTGGGGAAAAACTGTTTTTT.

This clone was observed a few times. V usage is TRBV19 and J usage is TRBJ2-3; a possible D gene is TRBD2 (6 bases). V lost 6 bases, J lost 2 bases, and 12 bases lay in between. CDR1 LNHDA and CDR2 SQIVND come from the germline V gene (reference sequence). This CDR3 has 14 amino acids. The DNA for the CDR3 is TGTGCCAGTAGGGCGGGGACCATCACAGATACGCAGTATTTT. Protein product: CASRAGTITDTQYF.

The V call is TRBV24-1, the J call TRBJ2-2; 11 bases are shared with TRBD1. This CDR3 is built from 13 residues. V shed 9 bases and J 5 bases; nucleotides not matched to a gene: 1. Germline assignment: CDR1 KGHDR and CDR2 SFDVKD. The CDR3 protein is CATGTGGTGELFF. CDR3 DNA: TGTGCCACCGGGACAGGGGGAACCGGGGAGCTGTTTTTT.

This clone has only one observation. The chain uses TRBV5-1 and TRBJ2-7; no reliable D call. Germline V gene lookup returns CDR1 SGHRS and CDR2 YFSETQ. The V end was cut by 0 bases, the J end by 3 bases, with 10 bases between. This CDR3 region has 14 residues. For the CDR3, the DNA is TGCGCCAGCAGCTTGGTCGATAGCTTCTACGAGCAGTACTTC. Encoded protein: CASSLVDSFYEQYF.

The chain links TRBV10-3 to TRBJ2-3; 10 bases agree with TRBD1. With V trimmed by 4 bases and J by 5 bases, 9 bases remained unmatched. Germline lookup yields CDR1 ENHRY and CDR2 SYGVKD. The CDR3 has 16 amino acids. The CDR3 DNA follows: TGTGCCATCAGTGTGGGCGGGACAGGGGTTCAAGATACGCAGTATTTT. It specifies CAISVGGTGVQDTQYF.

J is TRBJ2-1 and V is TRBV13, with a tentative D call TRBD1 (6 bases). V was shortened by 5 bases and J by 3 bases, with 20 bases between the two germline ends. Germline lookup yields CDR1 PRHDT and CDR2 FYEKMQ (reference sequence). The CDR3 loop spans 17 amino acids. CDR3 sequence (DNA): TGTGCCAGCAGCCGACCTACCGGGACACATCACTACAATGAGCAGTTCTTC. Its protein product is CASSRPTGTHHYNEQFF.

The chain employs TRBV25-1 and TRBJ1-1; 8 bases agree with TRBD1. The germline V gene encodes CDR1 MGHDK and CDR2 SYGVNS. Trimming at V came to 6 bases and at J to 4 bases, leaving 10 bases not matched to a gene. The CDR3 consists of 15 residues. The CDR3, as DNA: TGTGCCAGCAGACCGGACAGGGCTTCAGGCACTGAAGCTTTCTTT. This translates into CASRPDRASGTEAFF.

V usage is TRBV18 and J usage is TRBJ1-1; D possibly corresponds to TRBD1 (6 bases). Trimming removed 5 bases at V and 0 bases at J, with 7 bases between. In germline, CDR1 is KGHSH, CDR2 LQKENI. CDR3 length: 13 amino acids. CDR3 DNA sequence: TGTGCCAGCTCAACAGGGATGAACACTGAAGCTTTCTTT. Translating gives CASSTGMNTEAFF. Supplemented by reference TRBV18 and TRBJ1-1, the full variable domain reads NAGVMQNPRHLVRRRGQEARLRCSPMKGHSHVYWYRQLPEEGLKFMVYLQKENIIDESGMPKERFSAEFPKEGPSILRIQQVVRGDSAAYFCASSTGMNTEAFFGQGTRLTVV.

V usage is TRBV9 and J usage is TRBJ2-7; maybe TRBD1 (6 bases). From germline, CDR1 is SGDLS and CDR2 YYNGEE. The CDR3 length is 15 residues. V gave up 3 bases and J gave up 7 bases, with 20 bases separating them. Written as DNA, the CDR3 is TGTGCCAGCAGCGGAAGACAGGCCCCAGGCTCGGAGCAGTACTTC. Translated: CASSGRQAPGSEQYF.

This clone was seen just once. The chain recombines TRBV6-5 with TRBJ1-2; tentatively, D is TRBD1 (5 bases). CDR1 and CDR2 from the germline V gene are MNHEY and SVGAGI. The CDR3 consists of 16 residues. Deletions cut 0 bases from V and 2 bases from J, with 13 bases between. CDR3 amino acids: CASSYSIGAGNYGYTF. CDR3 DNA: TGTGCCAGCAGTTACTCGATTGGGGCAGGGAACTATGGCTACACCTTC.

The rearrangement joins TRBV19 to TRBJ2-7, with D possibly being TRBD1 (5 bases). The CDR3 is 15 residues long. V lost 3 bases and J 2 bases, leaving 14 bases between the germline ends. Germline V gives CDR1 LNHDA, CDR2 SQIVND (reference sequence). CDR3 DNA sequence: TGTGCCAGTAGTATGTCGCAGGGTGGCACCTACGAGCAGTACTTC. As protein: CASSMSQGGTYEQYF. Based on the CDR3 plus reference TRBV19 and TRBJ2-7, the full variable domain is DGGITQSPKYLFRKEGQNVTLSCEQNLNHDAMYWYRQDPGQGLRLIYYSQIVNDFQKGDIAEGYSVSREKKESFPLTVTSAQKNPTAFYLCASSMSQGGTYEQYFGPGTRLTVT.

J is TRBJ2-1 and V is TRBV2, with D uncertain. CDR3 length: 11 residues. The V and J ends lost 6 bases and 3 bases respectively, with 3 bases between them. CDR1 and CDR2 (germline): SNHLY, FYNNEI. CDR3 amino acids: CASSVYNEQFF. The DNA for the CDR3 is TGTGCCAGCAGCGTCTACAATGAGCAGTTCTTC.

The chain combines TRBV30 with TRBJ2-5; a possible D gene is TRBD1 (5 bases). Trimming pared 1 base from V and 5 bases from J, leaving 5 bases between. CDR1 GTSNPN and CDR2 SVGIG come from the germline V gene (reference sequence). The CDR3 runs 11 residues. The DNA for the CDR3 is TGTGCCTGGAGTGCAGGGGAGACCCAGTACTTC. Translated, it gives CAWSAGETQYF.

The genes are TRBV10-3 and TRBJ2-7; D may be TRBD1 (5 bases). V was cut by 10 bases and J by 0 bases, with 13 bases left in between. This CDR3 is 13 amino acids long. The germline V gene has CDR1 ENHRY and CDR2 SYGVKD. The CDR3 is CATRGALSYEQYF. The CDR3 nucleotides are TGTGCCACCCGTGGGGCGCTCTCCTACGAGCAGTACTTC.

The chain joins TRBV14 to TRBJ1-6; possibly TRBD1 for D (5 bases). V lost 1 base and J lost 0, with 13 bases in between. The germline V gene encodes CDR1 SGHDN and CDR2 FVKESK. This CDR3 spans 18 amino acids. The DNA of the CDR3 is TGTGCCAGCAGCCAAGGGGACTTCTTTAACTCCTATAATTCACCCCTCCACTTT. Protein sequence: CASSQGDFFNSYNSPLHF.

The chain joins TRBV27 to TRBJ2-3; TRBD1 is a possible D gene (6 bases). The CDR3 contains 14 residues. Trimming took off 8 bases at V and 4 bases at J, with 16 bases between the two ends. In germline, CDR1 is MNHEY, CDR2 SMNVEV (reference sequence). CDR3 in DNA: TGTGCCAGCGGGGGCGGTGGGTTCGCAGATACGCAGTATTTT. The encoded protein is CASGGGGFADTQYF.

CDR3 bases: TGCAGTGCTAGTTCAGTAGGGGGGGTCTCCTACAATGAGCAGTTCTTC. It specifies CSASSVGGVSYNEQFF. V gene TRBV20-1 combines with J gene TRBJ2-1, with D maybe TRBD2 (7 bases). The CDR3 is 16 residues long. V was cut by 3 bases and J by 0 bases, with 15 bases left in between. Germline V gene data show CDR1 as DFQATT and CDR2 as SNEGSKA (reference sequence).

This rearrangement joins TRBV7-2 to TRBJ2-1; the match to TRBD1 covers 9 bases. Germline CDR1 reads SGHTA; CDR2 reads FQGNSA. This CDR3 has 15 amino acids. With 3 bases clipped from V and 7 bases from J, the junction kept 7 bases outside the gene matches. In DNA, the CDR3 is TGTGCCAGCAGCTTCCCACCGGGACAGGGTAATGAGCAGTTCTTC. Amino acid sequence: CASSFPPGQGNEQFF.

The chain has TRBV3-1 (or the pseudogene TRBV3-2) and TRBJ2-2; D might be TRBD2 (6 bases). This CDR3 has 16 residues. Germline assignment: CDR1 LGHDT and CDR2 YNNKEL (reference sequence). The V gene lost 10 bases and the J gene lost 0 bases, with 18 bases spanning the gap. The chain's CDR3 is CATDGGDPANTGELFF. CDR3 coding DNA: TGTGCCACCGACGGCGGGGACCCCGCGAACACCGGGGAGCTGTTTTTT.

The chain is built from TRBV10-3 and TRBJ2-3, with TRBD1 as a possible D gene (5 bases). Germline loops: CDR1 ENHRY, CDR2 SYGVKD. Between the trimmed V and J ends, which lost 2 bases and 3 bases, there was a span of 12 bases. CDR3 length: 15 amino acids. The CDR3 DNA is TGTGCCATCAGTGAGAGGCAGGGCTGGACAGATACGCAGTATTTT. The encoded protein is CAISERQGWTDTQYF.

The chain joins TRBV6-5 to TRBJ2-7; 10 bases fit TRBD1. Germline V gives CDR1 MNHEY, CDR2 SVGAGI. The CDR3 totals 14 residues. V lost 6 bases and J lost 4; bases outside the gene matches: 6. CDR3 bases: TGTGCCAGCAGCCCGGGACAGGGGAGGTACGAGCAGTACTTC. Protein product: CASSPGQGRYEQYF.

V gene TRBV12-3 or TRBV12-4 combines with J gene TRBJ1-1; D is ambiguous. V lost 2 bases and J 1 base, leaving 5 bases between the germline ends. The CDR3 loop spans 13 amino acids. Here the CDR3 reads CASSLYRNTEAFF. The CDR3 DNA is TGTGCCAGCAGTTTATACAGGAACACTGAAGCTTTCTTT.

Here the CDR3 reads CASSPTRVGTYNEQFF. In DNA, the CDR3 is TGTGCCAGCTCACCAACCAGGGTAGGGACCTACAATGAGCAGTTCTTC. The rearrangement joins TRBV18 to TRBJ2-1; perhaps TRBD1 as D (5 bases). Germline values: CDR1 KGHSH, CDR2 LQKENI. Trimming removed 2 bases from V and 2 bases from J, with 13 bases in between. This CDR3 is built from 16 residues.

In DNA, the CDR3 is TGCAGCGCCAAGTGGGCAGCCCAAGAGACCCAGTACTTC. Residues: CSAKWAAQETQYF. V and J are TRBV29-1 and TRBJ2-5, with unresolved D. V lost 7 bases, J lost 1 base, and 13 bases lay in between. CDR1 is SQVTM and CDR2 is ANQGSEA in the germline V gene. The CDR3 consists of 13 residues.

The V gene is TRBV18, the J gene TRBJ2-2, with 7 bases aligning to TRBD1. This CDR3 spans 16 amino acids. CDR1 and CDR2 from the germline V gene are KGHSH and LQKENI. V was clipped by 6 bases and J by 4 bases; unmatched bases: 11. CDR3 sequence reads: CASSHRQGEGTGELFF. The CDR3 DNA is TGTGCCAGCTCCCATCGACAGGGAGAGGGCACCGGGGAGCTGTTTTTT.

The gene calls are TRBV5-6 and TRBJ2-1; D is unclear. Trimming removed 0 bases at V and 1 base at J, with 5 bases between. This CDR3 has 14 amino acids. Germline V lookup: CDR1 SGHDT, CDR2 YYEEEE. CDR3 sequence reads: CASSLDWSYNEQFF. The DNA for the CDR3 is TGTGCCAGCAGCTTGGACTGGTCCTACAATGAGCAGTTCTTC.

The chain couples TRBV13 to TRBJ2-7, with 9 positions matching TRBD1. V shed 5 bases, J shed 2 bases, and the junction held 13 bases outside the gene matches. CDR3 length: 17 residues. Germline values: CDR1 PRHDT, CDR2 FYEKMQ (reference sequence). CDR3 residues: CASSGDRAGGRPYEQYF. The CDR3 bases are TGTGCCAGCAGCGGGGACAGGGCCGGGGGACGCCCCTACGAGCAGTACTTC.